Each of the 10 T cell receptor beta chains below was sequenced from the same sample in a study of blood T cell repertoires in COVID-19 (TCRdb year 2020). Library generation was performed with the immunoSEQ multiplex PCR assay. TCRdb retrieved this table from immuneACCESS and kept in-frame rearrangements only. Not all clones are present; in checked studies, unresolved V genes account for under half, and no reason is known for the remainder. The sample table contains under 250,000 clones; only one count was recorded for approximately 82% of them. The biggest ten clones account for about 12% of the sample. Sequenced material: peripheral blood. These receptors were collected from a woman aged 40 to 50 with acute or convalescent COVID-19.

V gene TRBV6-1 combines with J gene TRBJ2-2, with 9 bases lining up with TRBD2. The CDR3 runs 15 residues. Trimming cost V 3 bases and J 6 bases; bases outside gene matches: 5. Germline V gene data show CDR1 as MNHNS and CDR2 as SASEGT. CDR3 in amino acids: CASSDLRGGPGELFF. CDR3 nucleotides: TGTGCCAGCAGTGATTTGCGGGGGGGTCCCGGGGAGCTGTTTTTT.

The V and J genes are TRBV11-3 and TRBJ2-3; 8 bases map to TRBD1. Germline V gene data show CDR1 as SGHNT and CDR2 as YENEEA. This CDR3 is 14 amino acids long. Unmatched junction bases numbered 6, after V lost 5 bases and J lost 5 bases. CDR3: CASSRQGQEDTQYF. The CDR3 region has the DNA TGTGCCAGCAGCCGACAGGGGCAGGAAGATACGCAGTATTTT.

The chain combines TRBV15 with TRBJ2-1; 13 nucleotides line up with TRBD2. Germline CDR1 LNHNV, CDR2 YYDKDF (reference sequence). V trimming: 3 bases; J trimming: 7 bases; junction bases outside the gene matches: 0. The CDR3 consists of 14 residues. CDR3 protein: CATSRTSGRNEQFF. The CDR3 coding sequence is TGTGCCACCAGCAGGACTAGCGGGAGGAATGAGCAGTTCTTC.

The chain links TRBV5-1 to TRBJ2-1; TRBD2 might be the D (5 bases). The CDR3 length is 15 residues. Germline lookup yields CDR1 SGHRS and CDR2 YFSETQ. V was trimmed by 4 bases and J by 1 base, leaving 12 bases between them. The DNA of the CDR3 is TGCGCCAGCAGCCCCGGGGTAGAGTCCTACAATGAGCAGTTCTTC. Its translation: CASSPGVESYNEQFF.

The chain combines TRBV5-1 with TRBJ2-7, with D maybe TRBD1 (6 bases). With 4 bases removed from V and 3 bases from J, the gap between germline ends came to 17 bases. The CDR3 contains 15 residues. Germline CDR1 and CDR2: SGHRS and YFSETQ. CDR3 protein: CASSAPGQNYYEQYF. DNA of the CDR3: TGCGCCAGCAGCGCACCGGGACAAAACTACTACGAGCAGTACTTC.

The gene calls are TRBV3-1 (or the pseudogene TRBV3-2) and TRBJ2-3; tentative D call: TRBD2 (7 bases). With 5 bases removed from V and 0 bases from J, the gap between germline ends came to 18 bases. The CDR3 length is 17 residues. Germline-derived CDR1 and CDR2 are LGHDT and YNNKEL (reference sequence). CDR3: CASSYQWGGISTDTQYF. CDR3 in DNA: TGTGCCAGCAGCTATCAATGGGGGGGCATAAGCACAGATACGCAGTATTTT.

This clone was counted only a few times. The chain links TRBV2 to TRBJ2-1, with TRBD2 matching over 8 bases. The CDR3 extends over 12 amino acids. V trimming: 8 bases; J trimming: 6 bases; junction bases outside the gene matches: 3. Per germline, CDR1 SNHLY and CDR2 FYNNEI. Here the CDR3 reads CASGTSINEQFF. The DNA for the CDR3 is TGTGCCAGCGGGACTAGTATCAATGAGCAGTTCTTC.

V and J are TRBV27 and TRBJ2-1; a weak D match, TRBD2 (6 bases). The V gene lost 4 bases and the J gene lost 3 bases, with 16 bases spanning the gap. The CDR3 sequence is 16 residues long. Per germline, CDR1 MNHEY and CDR2 SMNVEV (reference sequence). CDR3: CASSSPGTHLYNEQFF. The CDR3 DNA reads TGTGCCAGCAGTTCTCCCGGGACTCATCTCTACAATGAGCAGTTCTTC.

The chain joins TRBV5-6 to TRBJ1-2; no definite D call. CDR1 and CDR2 from the germline V gene are SGHDT and YYEEEE. The V end was cut by 0 bases, the J end by 6 bases, with 12 bases between. The CDR3 is made up of 14 amino acids. The CDR3 bases are TGTGCCAGCAGCTTGGTGGCCATATCCGATGGCTACACCTTC. It translates to CASSLVAISDGYTF.

This chain connects TRBV29-1 to TRBJ1-3; 7 nucleotides match TRBD1. V lost 5 bases, J lost 0 bases, and 4 bases stayed unmatched. The CDR3 runs to 14 residues. Germline assignment: CDR1 SQVTM and CDR2 ANQGSEA. CDR3 region: CSVRQGGSGNTIYF. The CDR3 DNA reads as TGCAGCGTTCGGCAGGGGGGCTCTGGAAACACCATATATTTT.